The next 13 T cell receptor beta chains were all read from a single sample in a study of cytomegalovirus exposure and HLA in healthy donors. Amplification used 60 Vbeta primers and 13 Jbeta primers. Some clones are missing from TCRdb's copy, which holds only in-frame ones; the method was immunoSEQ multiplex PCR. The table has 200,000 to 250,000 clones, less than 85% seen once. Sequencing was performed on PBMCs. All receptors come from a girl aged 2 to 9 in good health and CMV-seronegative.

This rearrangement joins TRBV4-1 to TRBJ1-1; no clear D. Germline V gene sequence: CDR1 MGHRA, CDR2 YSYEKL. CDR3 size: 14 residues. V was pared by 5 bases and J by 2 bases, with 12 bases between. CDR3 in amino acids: CASSYRGANTEAFF. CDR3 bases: TGCGCCAGCAGCTACCGAGGAGCCAACACTGAAGCTTTCTTT.

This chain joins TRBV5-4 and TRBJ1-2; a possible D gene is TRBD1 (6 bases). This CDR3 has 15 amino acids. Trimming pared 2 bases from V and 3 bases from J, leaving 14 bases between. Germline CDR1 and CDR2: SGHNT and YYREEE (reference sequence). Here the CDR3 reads CASSFSAGADYGYTF. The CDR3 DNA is TGTGCCAGCAGCTTTAGTGCGGGGGCCGACTATGGCTACACCTTC.

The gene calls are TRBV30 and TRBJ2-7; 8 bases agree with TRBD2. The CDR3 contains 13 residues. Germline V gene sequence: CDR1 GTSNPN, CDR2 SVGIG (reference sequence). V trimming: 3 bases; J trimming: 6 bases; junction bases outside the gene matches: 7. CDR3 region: CAWRELAAGEQYF. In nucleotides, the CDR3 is TGTGCCTGGAGGGAACTAGCGGCGGGCGAGCAGTACTTC.

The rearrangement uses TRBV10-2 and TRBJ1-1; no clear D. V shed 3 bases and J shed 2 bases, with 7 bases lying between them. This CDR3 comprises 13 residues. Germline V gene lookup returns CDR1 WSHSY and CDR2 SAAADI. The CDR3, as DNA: TGCGCCAGCAGTGACAACAGAAACACTGAAGCTTTCTTT. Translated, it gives CASSDNRNTEAFF.

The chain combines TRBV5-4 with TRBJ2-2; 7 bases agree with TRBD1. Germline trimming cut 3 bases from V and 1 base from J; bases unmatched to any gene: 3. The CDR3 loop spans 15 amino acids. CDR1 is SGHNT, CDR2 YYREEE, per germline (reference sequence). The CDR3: CASSSRTGNTGELFF. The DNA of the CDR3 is TGTGCCAGCAGCTCTCGGACAGGGAACACCGGGGAGCTGTTTTTT. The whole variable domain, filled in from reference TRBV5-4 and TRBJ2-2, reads ETGVTQSPTHLIKTRGQQVTLRCSSQSGHNTVSWYQQALGQGPQFIFQYYREEENGRGNFPPRFSGLQFPNYSSELNVNALELDDSALYLCASSSRTGNTGELFFGEGSRLTVL.

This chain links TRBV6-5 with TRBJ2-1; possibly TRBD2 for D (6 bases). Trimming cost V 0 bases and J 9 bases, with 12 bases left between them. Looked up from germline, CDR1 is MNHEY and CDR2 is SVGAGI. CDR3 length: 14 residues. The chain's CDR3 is CASSYSILEGEQFF. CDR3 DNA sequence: TGTGCCAGCAGTTACTCCATTTTGGAGGGTGAGCAGTTCTTC.

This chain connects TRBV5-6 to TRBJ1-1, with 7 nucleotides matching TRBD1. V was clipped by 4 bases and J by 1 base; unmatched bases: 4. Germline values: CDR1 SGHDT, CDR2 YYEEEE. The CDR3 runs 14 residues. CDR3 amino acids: CASSRYRGNTEAFF. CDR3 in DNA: TGTGCCAGCAGCAGATACAGGGGGAACACTGAAGCTTTCTTT.

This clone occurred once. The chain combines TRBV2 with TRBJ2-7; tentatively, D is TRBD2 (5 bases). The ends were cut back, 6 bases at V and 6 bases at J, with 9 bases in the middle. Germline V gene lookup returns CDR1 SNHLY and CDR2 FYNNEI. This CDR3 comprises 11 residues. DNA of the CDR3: TGTGCCAGCAGGGAGGAAAGCGAGCAGTACTTC. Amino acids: CASREESEQYF.

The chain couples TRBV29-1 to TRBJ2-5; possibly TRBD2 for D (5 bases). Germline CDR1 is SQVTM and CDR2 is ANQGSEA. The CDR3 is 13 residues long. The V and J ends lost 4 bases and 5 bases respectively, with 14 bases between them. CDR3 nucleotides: TGCAGCGTTGGACCCCCGGGGTTGGAGACCCAGTACTTC. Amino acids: CSVGPPGLETQYF. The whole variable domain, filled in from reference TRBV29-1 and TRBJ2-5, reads SAVISQKPSRDICQRGTSLTIQCQVDSQVTMMFWYRQQPGQSLTLIATANQGSEATYESGFVIDKFPISRPNLTFSTLTVSNMSPEDSSIYLCSVGPPGLETQYFGPGTRLLVL.

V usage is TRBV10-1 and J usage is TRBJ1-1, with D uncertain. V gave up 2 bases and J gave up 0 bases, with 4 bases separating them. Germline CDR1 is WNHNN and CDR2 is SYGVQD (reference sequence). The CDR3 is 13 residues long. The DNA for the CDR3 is TGCGCCAGCAGTGAGAACATGAACACTGAAGCTTTCTTT. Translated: CASSENMNTEAFF.

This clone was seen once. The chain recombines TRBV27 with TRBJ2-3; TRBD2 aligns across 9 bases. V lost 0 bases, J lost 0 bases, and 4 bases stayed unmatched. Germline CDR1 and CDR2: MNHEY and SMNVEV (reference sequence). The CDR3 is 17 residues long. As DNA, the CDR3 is TGTGCCAGCAGTTTATCTCTAGCGGGACCCAGCACAGATACGCAGTATTTT. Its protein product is CASSLSLAGPSTDTQYF.

In DNA form, the CDR3 reads TGTGCCAGCAGCAGTAGCGGGAGCGGGGCCAACGTCCTGACTTTC. This gives the protein CASSSSGSGANVLTF. The V and J genes are TRBV11-3 and TRBJ2-6, with 9 bases that match TRBD2. V lost 5 bases and J lost 4; bases outside the gene matches: 3. This CDR3 is built from 15 residues. Germline values: CDR1 SGHNT, CDR2 YENEEA.

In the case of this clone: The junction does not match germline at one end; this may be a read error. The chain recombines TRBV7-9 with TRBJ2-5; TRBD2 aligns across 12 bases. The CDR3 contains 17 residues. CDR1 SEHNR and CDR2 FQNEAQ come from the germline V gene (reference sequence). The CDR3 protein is CASSPTRTSGTQQTQYF. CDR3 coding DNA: TGTGCCAGCAGCCCGACAAGGACTAGCGGGACCCAACAGACCCAGTACTTC.